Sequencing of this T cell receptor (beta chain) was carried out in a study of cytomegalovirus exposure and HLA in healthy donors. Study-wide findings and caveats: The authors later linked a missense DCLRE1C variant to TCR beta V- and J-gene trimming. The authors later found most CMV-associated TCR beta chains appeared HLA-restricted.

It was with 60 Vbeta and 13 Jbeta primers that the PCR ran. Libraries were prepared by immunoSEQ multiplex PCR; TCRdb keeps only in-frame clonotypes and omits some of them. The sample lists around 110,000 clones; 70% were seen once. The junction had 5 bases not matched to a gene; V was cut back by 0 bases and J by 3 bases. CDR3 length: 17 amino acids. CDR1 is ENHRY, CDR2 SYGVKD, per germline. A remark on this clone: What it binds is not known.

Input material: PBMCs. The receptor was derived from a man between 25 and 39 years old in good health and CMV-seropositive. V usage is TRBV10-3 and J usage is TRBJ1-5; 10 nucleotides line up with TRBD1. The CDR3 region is CAISESGTGALNQPQHF. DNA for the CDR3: TGTGCCATCAGTGAGTCGGGGACAGGGGCCCTCAATCAGCCCCAGCATTTT.